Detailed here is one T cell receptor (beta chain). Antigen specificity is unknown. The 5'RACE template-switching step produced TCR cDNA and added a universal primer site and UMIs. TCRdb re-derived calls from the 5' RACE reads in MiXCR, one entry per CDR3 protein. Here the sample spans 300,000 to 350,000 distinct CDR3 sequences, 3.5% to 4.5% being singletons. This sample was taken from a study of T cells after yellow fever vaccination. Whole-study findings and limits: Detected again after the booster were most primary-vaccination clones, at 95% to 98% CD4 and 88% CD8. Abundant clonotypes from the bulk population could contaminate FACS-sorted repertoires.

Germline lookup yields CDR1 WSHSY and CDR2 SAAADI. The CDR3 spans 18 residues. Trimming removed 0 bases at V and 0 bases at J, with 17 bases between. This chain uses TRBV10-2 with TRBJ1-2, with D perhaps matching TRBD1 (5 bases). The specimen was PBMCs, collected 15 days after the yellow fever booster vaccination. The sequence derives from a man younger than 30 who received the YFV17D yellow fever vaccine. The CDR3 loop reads CASSESIASDRANYGYTF. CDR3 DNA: TGCGCCAGCAGTGAGTCCATAGCCTCAGACAGAGCTAACTATGGCTACACCTTC.